These 2 T cell receptor beta chains originate from one sample sequenced in a study of cytomegalovirus exposure and HLA in healthy donors. PCR employed 60 Vbeta and 13 Jbeta primers. TCRdb's copy holds only in-frame clones and misses some; the assay was immunoSEQ multiplex PCR. The repertoire holds 100,000 or so clones, with around 84% as singletons. Sequencing input: PBMCs. Source of these receptors: a man aged 30-40 years in good health and CMV-seronegative.

CDR3 nucleotide sequence: TGTGCCTGGCTAGGGACGGGGCACGGAACGGGAGATCCCTACGAGCAGTACTTC. Residues: CAWLGTGHGTGDPYEQYF. The chain is built from TRBV30 and TRBJ2-5; D possibly corresponds to TRBD2 (6 bases). The J call may be incorrect, as the DNA end agrees better with TRBJ2-7. The germline CDR1 and CDR2 sequences are GTSNPN and SVGIG (reference sequence). The CDR3 spans 18 residues.

The V gene is TRBV9, the J gene TRBJ2-1, with a weak D call TRBD2 (5 bases). This CDR3 region has 13 residues. Germline-derived CDR1 and CDR2 are SGDLS and YYNGEE. V was pared by 6 bases and J by 5 bases, with 12 bases between. CDR3 residues: CASTPPGNNEQFF. The CDR3 region has the DNA TGTGCCAGCACTCCTCCGGGGAACAATGAGCAGTTCTTC.